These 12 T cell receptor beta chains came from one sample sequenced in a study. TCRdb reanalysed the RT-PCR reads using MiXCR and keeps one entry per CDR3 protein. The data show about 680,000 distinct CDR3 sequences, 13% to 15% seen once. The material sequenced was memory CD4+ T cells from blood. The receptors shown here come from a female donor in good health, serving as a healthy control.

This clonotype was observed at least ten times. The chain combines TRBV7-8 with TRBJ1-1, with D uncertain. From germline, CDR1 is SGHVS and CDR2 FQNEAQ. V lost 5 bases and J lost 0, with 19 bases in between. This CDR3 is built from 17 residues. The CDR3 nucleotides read TGTGCCAGCAGCCCCCCGGGTGTACGGATAATGAACACTGAAGCTTTCTTT. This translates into CASSPPGVRIMNTEAFF.

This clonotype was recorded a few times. The CDR3 sequence is CASSLGTRASGSDEQFF. In DNA form, the CDR3 reads TGCGCCAGCAGCTTGGGGACCCGGGCTAGCGGGAGCGATGAGCAGTTCTTC. V usage is TRBV5-1 and J usage is TRBJ2-1; 10 bases align to TRBD2. Germline-derived CDR1 and CDR2 are SGHRS and YFSETQ. This CDR3 comprises 17 residues. The trim removed 0 bases at V and 8 bases at J, leaving 11 bases unmatched.

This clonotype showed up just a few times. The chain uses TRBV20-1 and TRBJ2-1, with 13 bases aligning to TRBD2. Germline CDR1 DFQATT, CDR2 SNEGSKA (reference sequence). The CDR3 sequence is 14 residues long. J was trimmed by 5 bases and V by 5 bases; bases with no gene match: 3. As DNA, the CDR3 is TGCAGTGCTTGGACTAGCGGGGGAAACAATGAGCAGTTCTTC. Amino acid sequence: CSAWTSGGNNEQFF.

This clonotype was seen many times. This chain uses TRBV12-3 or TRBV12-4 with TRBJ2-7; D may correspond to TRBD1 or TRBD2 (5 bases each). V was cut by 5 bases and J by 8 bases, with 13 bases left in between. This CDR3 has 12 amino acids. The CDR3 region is CASSRDGVKQYF. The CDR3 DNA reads TGTGCCAGCAGTCGGGACGGCGTCAAGCAGTACTTC.

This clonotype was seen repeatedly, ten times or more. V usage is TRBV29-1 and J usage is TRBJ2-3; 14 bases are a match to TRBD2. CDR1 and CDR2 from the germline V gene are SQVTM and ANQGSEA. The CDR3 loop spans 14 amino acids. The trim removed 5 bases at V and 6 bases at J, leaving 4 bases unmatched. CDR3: CSVRGLAGGDTQYF. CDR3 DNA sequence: TGCAGCGTTAGAGGACTAGCGGGAGGTGATACGCAGTATTTT.

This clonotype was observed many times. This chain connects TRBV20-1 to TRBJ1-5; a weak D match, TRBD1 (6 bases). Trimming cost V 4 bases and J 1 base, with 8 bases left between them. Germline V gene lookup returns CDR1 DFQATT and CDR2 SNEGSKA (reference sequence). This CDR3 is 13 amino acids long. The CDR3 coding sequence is TGCAGTGCTAACAGGGCCAGCAATCAGCCCCAGCATTTT. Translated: CSANRASNQPQHF.

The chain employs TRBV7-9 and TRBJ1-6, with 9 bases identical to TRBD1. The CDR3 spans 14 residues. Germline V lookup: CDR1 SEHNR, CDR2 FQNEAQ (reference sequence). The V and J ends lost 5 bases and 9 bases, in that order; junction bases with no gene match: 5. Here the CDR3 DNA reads TGTGCCAGCAGCCGGACAGGGGAAAGTTCACCCCTCCACTTT. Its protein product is CASSRTGESSPLHF.

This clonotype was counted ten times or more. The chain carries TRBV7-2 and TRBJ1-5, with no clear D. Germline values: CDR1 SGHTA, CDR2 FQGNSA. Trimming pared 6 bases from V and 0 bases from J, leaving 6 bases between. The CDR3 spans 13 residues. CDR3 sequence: CASSFTSNQPQHF. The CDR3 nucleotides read TGTGCCAGCAGTTTCACTAGCAATCAGCCCCAGCATTTT.

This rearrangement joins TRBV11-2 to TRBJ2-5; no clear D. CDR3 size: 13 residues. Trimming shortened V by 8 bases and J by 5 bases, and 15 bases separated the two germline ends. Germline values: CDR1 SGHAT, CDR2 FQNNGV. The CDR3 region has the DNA TGTGCCAGCGAGGAGCGACCCGGCGAGACCCAGTACTTC. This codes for CASEERPGETQYF.

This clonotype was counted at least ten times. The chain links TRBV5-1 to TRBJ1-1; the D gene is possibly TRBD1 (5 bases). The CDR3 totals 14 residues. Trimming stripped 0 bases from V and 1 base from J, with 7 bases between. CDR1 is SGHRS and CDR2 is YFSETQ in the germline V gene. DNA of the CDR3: TGCGCCAGCAGCTTGGTGGGGGAGAACACTGAAGCTTTCTTT. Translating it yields CASSLVGENTEAFF.

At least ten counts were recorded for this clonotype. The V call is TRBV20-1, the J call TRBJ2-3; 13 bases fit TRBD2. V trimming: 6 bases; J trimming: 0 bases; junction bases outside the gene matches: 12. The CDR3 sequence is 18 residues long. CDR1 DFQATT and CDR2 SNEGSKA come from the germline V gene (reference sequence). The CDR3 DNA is TGCAGTGCCCAGGGACTCACTAGCGGGAGGGCCAGCACAGATACGCAGTATTTT. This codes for CSAQGLTSGRASTDTQYF.

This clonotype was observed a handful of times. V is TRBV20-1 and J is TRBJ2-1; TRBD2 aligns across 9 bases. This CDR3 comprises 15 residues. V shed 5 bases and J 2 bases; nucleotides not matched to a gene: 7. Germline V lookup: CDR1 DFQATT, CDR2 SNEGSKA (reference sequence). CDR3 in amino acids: CSALSGRPTYNEQFF. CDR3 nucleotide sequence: TGCAGTGCTCTTAGCGGGAGACCGACCTACAATGAGCAGTTCTTC.